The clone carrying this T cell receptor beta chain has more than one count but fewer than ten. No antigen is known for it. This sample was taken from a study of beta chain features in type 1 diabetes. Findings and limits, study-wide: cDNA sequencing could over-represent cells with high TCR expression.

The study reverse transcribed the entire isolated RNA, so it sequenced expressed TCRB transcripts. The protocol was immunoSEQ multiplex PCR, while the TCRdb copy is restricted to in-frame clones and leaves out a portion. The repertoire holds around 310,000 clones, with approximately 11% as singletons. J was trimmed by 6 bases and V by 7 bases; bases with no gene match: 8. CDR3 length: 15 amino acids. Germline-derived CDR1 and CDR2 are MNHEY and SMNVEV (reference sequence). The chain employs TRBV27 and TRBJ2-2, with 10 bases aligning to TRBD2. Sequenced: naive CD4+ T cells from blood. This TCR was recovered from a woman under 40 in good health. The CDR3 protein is CASTWSGRAPGELFF. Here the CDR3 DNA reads TGTGCCAGCACTTGGAGCGGGAGGGCCCCCGGGGAGCTGTTTTTT.